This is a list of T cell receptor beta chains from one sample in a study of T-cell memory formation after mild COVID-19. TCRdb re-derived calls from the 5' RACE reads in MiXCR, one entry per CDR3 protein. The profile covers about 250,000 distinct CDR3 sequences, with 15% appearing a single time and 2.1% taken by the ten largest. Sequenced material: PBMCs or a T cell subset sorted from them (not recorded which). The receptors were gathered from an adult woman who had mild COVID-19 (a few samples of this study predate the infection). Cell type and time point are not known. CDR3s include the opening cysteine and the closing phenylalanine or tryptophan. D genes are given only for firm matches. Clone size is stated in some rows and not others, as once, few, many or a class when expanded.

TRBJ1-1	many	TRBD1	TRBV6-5	CASRSRDRGLLNTEAFF	TGTGCCAGCAGATCCCGGGACAGGGGGCTTTTGAACACTGAAGCTTTCTTT
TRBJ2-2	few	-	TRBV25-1	CASGETGELFF	TGTGCCAGCGGGGAGACCGGGGAGCTGTTTTTT
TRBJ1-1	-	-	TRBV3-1	CASSHSDRNTEAFF	TGTGCCAGCAGCCATTCGGACAGGAACACTGAAGCTTTCTTT
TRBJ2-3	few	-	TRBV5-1	CASSTDGVSTDTQYF	TGCGCCAGCAGCACGGACGGGGTTAGCACAGATACGCAGTATTTT
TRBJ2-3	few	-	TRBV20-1	CSATSVKITDTQYF	TGCAGTGCTACTAGTGTGAAAATCACAGATACGCAGTATTTT
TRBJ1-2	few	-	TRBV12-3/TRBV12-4	CASSSAGANYGYTF	TGTGCCAGCAGTTCCGCCGGGGCTAACTATGGCTACACCTTC
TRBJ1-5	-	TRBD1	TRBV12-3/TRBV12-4	CASSWQGALENQPQHF	TGTGCCAGCAGTTGGCAGGGGGCACTCGAAAATCAGCCCCAGCATTTT
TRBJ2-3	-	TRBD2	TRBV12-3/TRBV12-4	CASKSGRIAGGRGTDTQYF	TGTGCCAGCAAGAGTGGCAGGATAGCGGGAGGTCGGGGGACAGATACGCAGTATTTT
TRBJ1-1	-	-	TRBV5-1	CASSPTPVRNTEAFF	TGCGCCAGCAGCCCCACTCCGGTCCGGAACACTGAAGCTTTCTTT
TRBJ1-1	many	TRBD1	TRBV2	CASSVRGQGFGTEAFF	TGTGCCAGCAGTGTACGTGGACAGGGGTTCGGCACTGAAGCTTTCTTT
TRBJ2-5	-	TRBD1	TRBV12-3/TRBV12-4	CASSLLQGAQTQYF	TGTGCCAGCAGTTTACTTCAGGGGGCGCAGACCCAGTACTTC
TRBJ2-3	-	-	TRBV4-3	CASSRDWSSTDTQYF	TGCGCCAGCAGCCGAGACTGGTCTAGCACAGATACGCAGTATTTT
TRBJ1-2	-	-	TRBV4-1	CASSQDESIRRTF	TGCGCCAGCAGCCAAGATGAATCCATCCGACGCACCTTC
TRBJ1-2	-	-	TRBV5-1	CASSSLGLGYTF	TGCGCCAGCAGCTCTCTGGGGCTTGGCTACACCTTC
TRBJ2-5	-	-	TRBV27	CASSLTGRPRPETQYF	TGTGCCAGCAGTCTAACGGGCCGCCCCCGACCGGAGACCCAGTACTTC
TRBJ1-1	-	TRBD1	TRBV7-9	CASSLGDRGLRTEAFF	TGTGCCAGCAGCTTAGGGGACAGGGGGCTGCGCACTGAAGCTTTCTTT
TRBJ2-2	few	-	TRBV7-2	CASSLVIATQYTGELFF	TGTGCCAGCAGCTTAGTGATCGCGACTCAGTACACCGGGGAGCTGTTTTTT
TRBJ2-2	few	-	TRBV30	CAWRGGSVTGELFF	TGTGCCTGGAGAGGGGGTTCGGTCACCGGGGAGCTGTTTTTT
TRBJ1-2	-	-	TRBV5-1	CASSLNRPEAGYTF	TGCGCCAGCAGCTTGAACAGGCCCGAGGCTGGCTACACCTTC
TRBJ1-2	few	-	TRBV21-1	CASSKVEGFTHGYTF	TGTGCCAGCAGCAAAGTTGAGGGTTTTACTCACGGCTACACCTTC
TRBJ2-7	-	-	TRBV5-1	CASSLSGNEQYF	TGCGCCAGCAGCTTATCTGGGAACGAGCAGTACTTC
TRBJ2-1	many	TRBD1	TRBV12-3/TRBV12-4	CASSPGQTYNEQFF	TGTGCCAGCAGCCCGGGACAGACCTACAATGAGCAGTTCTTC
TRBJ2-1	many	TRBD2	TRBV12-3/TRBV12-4	CASSLALLAGSEQFF	TGTGCCAGCAGTTTAGCGCTACTAGCGGGGAGTGAGCAGTTCTTC
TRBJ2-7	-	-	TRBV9	CASSVGPISYEQYF	TGTGCCAGCAGCGTCGGACCGATCTCCTACGAGCAGTACTTC